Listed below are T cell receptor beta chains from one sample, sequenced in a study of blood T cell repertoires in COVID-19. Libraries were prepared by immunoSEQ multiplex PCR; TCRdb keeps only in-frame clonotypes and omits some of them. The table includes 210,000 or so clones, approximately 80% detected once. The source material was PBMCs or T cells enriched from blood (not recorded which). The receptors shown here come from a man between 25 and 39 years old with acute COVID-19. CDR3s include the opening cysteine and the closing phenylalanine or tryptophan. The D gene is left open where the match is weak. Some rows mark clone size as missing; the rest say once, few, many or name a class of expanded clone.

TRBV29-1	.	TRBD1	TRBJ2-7	CSGRQGYEQYF	TGCAGCGGTCGACAGGGGTACGAGCAGTACTTC
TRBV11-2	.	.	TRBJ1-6	CASSLGRTSNSPLHF	TGTGCCAGCAGCTTAGGTAGGACATCGAATTCACCCCTCCACTTT
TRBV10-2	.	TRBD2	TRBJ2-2	CASRSGGPNTGELFF	TGCGCCAGCAGATCGGGGGGACCGAACACCGGGGAGCTGTTTTTT
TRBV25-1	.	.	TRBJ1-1	CVSRSSGQNTEAFF	TGTGTCAGCAGATCCTCGGGACAGAACACTGAAGCTTTCTTT
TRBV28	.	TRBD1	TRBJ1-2	CARQEPGGGYTF	TGTGCCAGACAAGAGCCAGGGGGTGGCTACACCTTC
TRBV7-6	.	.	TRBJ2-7	CASTAGGPHYEQYF	TGTGCCAGCACTGCCGGGGGGCCGCACTACGAGCAGTACTTC
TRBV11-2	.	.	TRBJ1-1	CASSLHLFGGAEAFF	TGTGCCAGCAGCTTACACCTCTTCGGGGGGGCAGAAGCTTTCTTT
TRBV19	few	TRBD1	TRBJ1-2	CASSISQGGSSYGYTF	TGTGCCAGTAGTATTAGCCAGGGGGGCAGCTCCTATGGCTACACCTTC
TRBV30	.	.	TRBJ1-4	CAWSVQGRVGYEKLFF	TGTGCCTGGAGTGTACAAGGCAGGGTCGGGTATGAAAAACTGTTTTTT
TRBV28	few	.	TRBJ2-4	CASSEGADIQYF	TGTGCCAGCAGCGAGGGCGCGGACATTCAGTACTTC
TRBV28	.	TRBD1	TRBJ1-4	CASSTTGKINKKLFF	TGTGCCAGCAGTACGACAGGGAAGATCAATAAAAAACTGTTTTTT
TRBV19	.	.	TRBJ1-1	CASSVEGLTEAFF	TGTGCCAGTAGTGTGGAGGGGTTAACTGAAGCTTTCTTT
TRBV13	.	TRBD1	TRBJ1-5	CASSFGTGGRPQHF	TGTGCCAGCAGCTTCGGGACAGGGGGACGGCCCCAGCATTTT
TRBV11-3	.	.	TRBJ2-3	CASSFGLPDTDTQYF	TGTGCCAGCAGCTTTGGACTACCAGACACAGATACGCAGTATTTT
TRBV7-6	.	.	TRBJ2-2	CASSFRSPDTGELFF	TGTGCCAGCAGCTTTCGGAGCCCGGACACCGGGGAGCTGTTTTTT